A single sample is the source of the 6 T cell receptor beta chains below, sequenced in a study of blood T cell repertoires in COVID-19. Clones were read by immunoSEQ multiplex PCR, and TCRdb kept only the in-frame ones, dropping some. This table has approximately 280,000 clones, 75% to 90% appearing once. The material sequenced was PBMCs or T cells enriched from blood (not recorded which). These receptors all come from a woman aged 45-65 years who had recovered from COVID-19.

The V gene is TRBV5-6, the J gene TRBJ1-1, with D perhaps TRBD1 (6 bases). The CDR3 has 13 amino acids. V was cut by 2 bases and J by 5 bases, with 10 bases left in between. Looked up from germline, CDR1 is SGHDT and CDR2 is YYEEEE. The CDR3 region has the DNA TGTGCCAGCAGCTTTCAGGGGTTTACTGAAGCTTTCTTT. Protein sequence: CASSFQGFTEAFF. Drawing the rest from reference TRBV5-6 and TRBJ1-1, the complete variable domain is DAGVTQSPTHLIKTRGQQVTLRCSPKSGHDTVSWYQQALGQGPQFIFQYYEEEERQRGNFPDRFSGHQFPNYSSELNVNALLLGDSALYLCASSFQGFTEAFFGQGTRLTVV.

The rearrangement uses TRBV5-6 and TRBJ2-1; D is undetermined. Trimming removed 4 bases at V and 8 bases at J, with 7 bases between. Germline V gene data show CDR1 as SGHDT and CDR2 as YYEEEE. The CDR3 spans 11 residues. CDR3 DNA sequence: TGTGCCAGCAGCATTCAGGATGAGCAGTTCTTC. Protein product: CASSIQDEQFF.

This chain joins TRBV15 and TRBJ1-6; a weak D match, TRBD1 (5 bases). V lost 3 bases, J lost 8 bases, and 11 bases lay in between. This CDR3 comprises 14 residues. Germline V gives CDR1 LNHNV, CDR2 YYDKDF (reference sequence). The CDR3 is CATSRGLGDSPLHF. The CDR3 DNA follows: TGTGCCACCAGCAGGGGACTAGGGGATTCACCCCTCCACTTT.

The CDR3 protein is CATRGLAGDEQFF. DNA of the CDR3: TGTGCCACCAGGGGACTAGCGGGAGATGAGCAGTTCTTC. The V gene is TRBV24-1, the J gene TRBJ2-1; 14 nucleotides match TRBD2. V was clipped by 7 bases and J by 8 bases; unmatched bases: 0. The CDR3 is 13 amino acids. Germline values: CDR1 KGHDR, CDR2 SFDVKD.

The rearrangement links TRBV6-5 to TRBJ2-1; D gene unclear. With 6 bases removed from V and 7 bases from J, the gap between germline ends came to 16 bases. Germline V gene data show CDR1 as MNHEY and CDR2 as SVGAGI. There are 14 residues in the CDR3. CDR3 coding DNA: TGTGCCAGCAGGGCGGCCTTTTTGAGGAATGAGCAGTTCTTC. Amino acid sequence: CASRAAFLRNEQFF.

The chain employs TRBV27 and TRBJ1-5; 7 bases are a match to TRBD1. CDR1 is MNHEY, CDR2 SMNVEV, per germline (reference sequence). J lost 3 bases, V lost 6 bases, and 8 bases had no gene match. The length of the CDR3 is 15 residues. Written as DNA, the CDR3 is TGTGCCAGCAGAGAGGGGACAGCTTCCAATCAGCCCCAGCATTTT. This encodes CASREGTASNQPQHF.